What follows describes a single T cell receptor beta chain. 60 Vbeta and 13 Jbeta primers were used in PCR. Assay: immunoSEQ multiplex PCR; the TCRdb copy retains only in-frame clones and omits some. The data show under 50,000 clones, around 68% seen once. This sample was included in a study of cytomegalovirus exposure and HLA in healthy donors. CDR1 and CDR2 (germline): GTSNPN, SVGIG (reference sequence). This CDR3 contains 13 residues. V lost 5 bases and J lost 5, with 13 bases in between. This clonotype was sampled from a man in his thirties or forties in good health and CMV-seronegative. Sequenced sample: PBMCs. The V and J genes are TRBV30 and TRBJ1-5, with D perhaps TRBD1 (5 bases). The CDR3 region is CAWAQGLDQPQHF. The CDR3 nucleotides are TGTGCCTGGGCCCAGGGTCTGGATCAGCCCCAGCATTTT.